This TCR beta chain was sequenced for a study of cytomegalovirus exposure and HLA in healthy donors (dated by TCRdb to about 2017). A note on the overall study: An earlier analysis of roughly 500 of the donors reported under 300 Gb of sequence data and around 100 million unique TCR beta sequences obtained from approximately 180 million T cells. A later genetic analysis used genome-wide SNP genotypes for 398 of the 666 donors, treating that subset as a discovery cohort. To predict cytomegalovirus infection status, the study combined high-throughput TCR immunosequencing, statistical association of individual TCRs with disease status, and machine learning. A later analysis re-analyzed previously published TCR beta repertoires from several hundred donors and added high-resolution HLA genotyping to study TCR occurrence patterns. HLA typing covered class I and class II loci at four-digit resolution. Every repertoire in the discovery cohort had been generated on one and the same sequencing platform. The genetic ancestry cluster associated with self-reported Caucasian donors included 80% to 90% of the 398 genotyped donors. An earlier analysis of 587 of the donors used high-throughput TCR beta sequencing to judge whether each TCR beta V gene segment behaved as functional or pseudogenic. On average, around 230,000 unique TCR beta nucleotide sequences were sequenced per donor among 300 to 500 genotyped donors of the cohort, with around 19% of those sequences being non-productive. Several DR-DQ haplotypes were handled as single units for association and clustering because linkage in the cohort was strong. The study profiled the T cell repertoires of about 640 subjects by immunosequencing and related them to cytomegalovirus serostatus. Rather than using new phenotypic data, the later analysis identified candidate immune exposures from TCR beta sequences and from how often those sequences occurred across donors. Typing coverage varied by locus: about 620-630 donors for A, B, C, DRB1 and DQB1; roughly 510 for DQA1; over 600 for DPA1; roughly 470 for DPB1. Around 320 gigabases of sequencing data and tens of millions of unique TCR sequences were included in an early release covering several hundred HLA-typed donors. Donor age, sex, ethnicity and CMV serostatus were collected together with the repertoire data. Besides the first cohort of around 670 subjects, a separate validation cohort made up of roughly 130 different subjects was used. The study aimed to test whether cataloging public T cell receptors could reveal signatures of past pathogen exposure. Paper-wide results and their limitations: Because the 87-base-pair reads could not distinguish some IMGT-functional V segments, including TRBV6-2 and TRBV6-3, those segments were excluded. According to a later genetic analysis, donors in an Asian-associated ancestry cluster had fewer N-insertions in productive TCRs than the approximately 690-donor mean. The classifier was reported to diagnose cytomegalovirus status with high specificity and sensitivity in both the original and validation cohorts. In a later analysis, the rate of TCR association differed among HLA loci, with DRB1 alleles having the most associated TCRs and HLA-C alleles having the fewest. Because HLA typing was unavailable for some donors at each locus, only the typed subset was used in association tests. The authors suggested that the approach could potentially be extended to other disease states and immunological phenotypes. Compared with equally common non-associated chains, HLA-associated TCR beta chains in a later analysis were more clonally expanded and had lower generation probabilities. Over 15 rarely observed V segments, including chromosome 9 orphons, were excluded from the earlier analysis of just under 600 of the donors because counts were too low. A further reported finding was that TCR beta sequences accurately predicted the HLA-A and HLA-B alleles for most subjects in the first cohort. For the cohort, immune exposure information was limited to CMV serostatus. When HLA alleles, especially DR and DQ, strongly co-occurred, TCR associations were difficult to assign to individual alleles. A later analysis reported that several top co-occurrence clusters appeared linked to parvovirus B19, influenza, CMV and Epstein-Barr virus. The presence/absence analyses assumed that sequencing depth was roughly uniform across donors, and that assumption may not be true. A cluster of highly shared sequence variants was judged likely to be a technical artifact of the sequencing pipeline. V-gene and J-gene trimming of TCR beta chains was associated with a missense DCLRE1C variant in a later genetic analysis, and the association was replicated in an independent cohort. A few of the identified cytomegalovirus-associated TCR beta chains were confirmed in vitro to be specific for cytomegalovirus antigens. Broadly in line with IMGT annotations, most TCR beta V segments showed up in productive rearrangements about 90% or about 30% of the time in an earlier analysis of roughly 590 of the donors. A total of fewer than 200 TCR beta chains were listed by the study as associated with cytomegalovirus. At a false discovery rate of 0.05, a later analysis linked under 20,000 TCR beta sequences to specific HLA alleles. This cohort had only TCR beta chains sequenced, and the lack of alpha or paired-chain data limited which features could be detected. Most TCR sequences were observed very rarely across donors, whereas some public TCRs were present in many individuals. Correlated functional status among segregating V segments might reflect linkage disequilibrium, but an unknown experimental factor could not be ruled out. A later analysis found that most CMV-associated TCR beta chains appeared HLA-restricted, with HLA associations seemingly driven largely by CMV exposure.

CDR1 and CDR2, per the germline V gene, are SGHDN and FVKESK. Trimming takes 4 bases off V and 2 bases off J; junction bases not matched to a gene: 3. Reading from cysteine to phenylalanine, the CDR3 counts 14 amino acids. The only DNA kept is the CDR3, 42 bases in frame from the first base. Library construction relied on the immunoSEQ multiplex PCR assay. For the multiplex PCR, a mixture combining 60 forward primers for TCR Vbeta segments and 13 reverse primers for TCR Jbeta segments was used. Amplification of the CDR3 region of rearranged TCR beta genes was performed with a multiplex PCR assay on genomic DNA. Amplified TCR beta libraries were sequenced as 87-base-pair reads on the Illumina HiSeq System. The study's own analysis went as follows. In a later analysis, 70 million to 95 million unique TCR beta chains were counted across the roughly 610 repertoires, and roughly 10 million of these chains were shared by at least two donors. Raw reads were error-corrected and collapsed into unique sequences by a nearest-neighbor algorithm in which closely related sequences were merged to remove PCR and sequencing errors. Alignment of CDR3 sequences to IMGT reference sequences was used to assign V, D and J gene segments. For a sequence to be retained, at least a six-nucleotide match to both a V gene segment and a J gene segment was required. A rearrangement counted as productive if the CDR3 had no stop codons and remained in frame with V and J, and every other rearrangement counted as non-productive. CDR3 was defined according to IMGT convention as the region running from the second conserved V-encoded cysteine to the conserved J-encoded phenylalanine. In an earlier analysis of just under 600 of the donors, sequences lacking an unambiguous match to a single V gene segment were excluded. In an earlier analysis of 587 of the donors, a V segment was called functional when productive rearrangements were above 56.7%, and segregating when the standard deviation between donors exceeded 5%. A statistical classification framework was developed to diagnose cytomegalovirus status using the catalog of TCR beta chain sequences. V and J gene assignment, in a later analysis, came from comparing TCR nucleotide sequences with IMGT/GENE-DB human TR gene sequences. The TCRdist pipeline was used in a later analysis to assign CDR3 sequences and most-parsimonious VDJ recombination scenarios. In a later analysis, every TCR beta chain was defined by the combination of its CDR3 amino acid sequence and its V-gene family, and reads without a unique V-gene family were dropped. A later analysis removed 600 or so highly shared, low-generation-probability nucleotide sequences to deal with suspected cross-contamination and a sequencing artifact. In a later analysis, a clonal expansion index for each public chain was calculated from normalized within-repertoire ranks of inferred template counts. A later analysis computed generation probabilities with a VDJ recombination model fitted to out-of-frame rearrangements, and checked the results against IGoR. A later analysis scored TCR-TCR, TCR-HLA and TCR-CMV co-occurrence with hypergeometric tests, applying a repertoire-size bias correction to TCR pairs. To estimate false discovery rates, a later analysis permuted the HLA or CMV assignments 20 times. In a later analysis, co-occurring TCRs were grouped with DBSCAN, and TCRdist sequence similarity was added when clustering was performed within HLA-allele-positive subsets. Repertoires with fewer than 30,000 or more than 120,000 public chains were left out of co-occurrence clustering, as were a few repertoires with anomalous nucleotide sharing. TCRdb holds this immuneACCESS table with in-frame rearrangements only. Some clones are missing; in checked studies, unresolved V genes explain under half, and the rest has no known cause. V, J and clone size are those of that table, while D and trimming were read from the DNA. This sample has around 250,000 clones in its table, and over 70% of those were observed once. The top ten clonotypes cover about 7.3% of the sample.

With regard to this clone: What this receptor recognizes is not known. No per-base quality is available; no much larger clone lies one base away.

In total, approximately 690 healthy bone marrow donors made up the cohort. Cohort members were all nominally healthy when sampled, although unrecorded immune exposures were likely present. The donor was CMV seropositive and was included in the group of 250 to 350 seropositive cohort members. Each donor provided a peripheral blood sample, and peripheral blood mononuclear cells were used for TCR beta sequencing. Genomic DNA extraction from the blood cell samples was performed with the Qiagen DNeasy Blood Extraction Kit. The chain links TRBV14 with TRBJ2-7; 9 central nucleotides agree with TRBD1. The sequencing input was PBMCs. This sequence originates from a woman in her fifties or sixties in good health and CMV-seropositive. The DNA sequence reads TGTGCCAGCAGCCTCGGACAGGGGACCTACGAGCAGTACTTC. This translates into CASSLGQGTYEQYF.